This T cell receptor beta chain appears in the sequencing data of a study of shared clonotypes between healthy human individuals (TCRdb year 2020). With respect to the entire study: The cohort included three men and a couple of women between 18 and 49 years of age. Per donor, three plates each were used for CD4 naive and CD4 memory, two for CD8 naive, and one for CD8 memory. The study deeply sequenced blood TCR repertoires of 5 or 6 healthy adults to estimate repertoire size and the extent of clonotype sharing between individuals. To increase sequencing depth and limit assay-specific biases, different laboratories used diverse techniques to prepare libraries and sequence TCR repertoires. Between about 0.8 and 9 billion PBMCs per donor were obtained by leukapheresis.

Regarding this clone: Its specific antigen is unknown. No base quality values were provided; no much bigger clone lies one nucleotide off.

V is pared back by 5 bases and J by 7 bases, with 15 bases lying between the germline termini. Taken from cysteine to phenylalanine, the CDR3 has 14 residues. Only the CDR3 DNA stays, 42 bases, in frame from base 1. CDR1 and CDR2 (LNHDA, SQIVND) derive from the germline V gene (reference sequence). General conclusions and limits of the study: Pairwise subsampling led to the expectation that sequencing depth would affect the degree of clonotype sharing among donors. Naive subsets generally had larger estimated clonotype richness than memory subsets. Sharing across a few donors was observed for approximately 5% of naive CD4, over 3% of naive CD8, 2% to 2.5% of memory CD4, and 0.4% of memory CD8 clonotypes. Compared with non-shared clonotypes, clonotypes shared by all four sorted-subset donors had higher generation probabilities. Because the study included only a small number of donors, the genetic and exposure-history diversity represented was limited. Only blood was sampled, and tissue TCR repertoires likely differ from those in blood. Rarefaction of sorted-subset datasets indicated incomplete sequencing despite the large sequencing depth.

The donors were healthy, HIV-negative adults with no recently reported acute infections or vaccinations. Every donor was a Caucasian adult living in Nashville, Tennessee, USA. Magnetic negative selection was used to enrich CD4+ T cells, after which naive cells were positively selected on CD45RA and the negative fraction became the memory subset. Blood was obtained by leukapheresis, after which PBMCs were separated by Ficoll-Histopaque density gradient centrifugation and cryopreserved in liquid nitrogen vapor phase. Purity and quantity of every magnetically sorted T cell population were checked by analytical flow cytometry. From each sorted fraction, genomic DNA was isolated and quantified by UV absorbance on a Nanodrop 2000c. Using the deep immunoSEQ assay, multiplex PCR amplified TCR CDR3 regions from genomic DNA. For each cell subset, the extracted genomic DNA was distributed evenly across all wells of several immunoSEQ 96-well plates, and each plate served as one replicate. Each replicate PCR for sorted subsets received roughly 0.2 ug genomic DNA, equal to about 30,000 T cell genomes. Purified libraries were measured with a Qubit 3.0 fluorometer, size-checked on a Bioanalyzer 2100, and measured again with the KAPA Library Quantification kit. Every immunoSEQ 96-well plate was sequenced on a dedicated single-read 150-cycle Illumina NextSeq 550 flow cell. On the authors' methods: The immunoSEQ output contained only junctional sequences without quality scores, so filtering could not match that applied to full-length reads. To assign V/J genes and CDR3, sequences were annotated against IMGT germline references using PyIR, a Python wrapper for IgBLAST v1.9. Reads with weak V/J assignments (E-value above 1e-6), missing CDR3, stop codons, out-of-frame junctions, or ambiguous translated residues were removed. A V3J clonotype was defined by an identical inferred V gene, J gene, and CDR3 amino acid sequence. To compute the percentage overlap between repertoires, the number of shared unique clonotypes was divided by the size of the smaller repertoire. Richness of each repertoire was evaluated using RTK rarefaction, the Chao1 estimator, and Recon v2.1 estimates of unobserved clonotypes. Generation probabilities for all TCRbeta clonotypes obtained by the gDNA method from a handful of donors were computed using OLGA. This immuneACCESS table, as held by TCRdb, lists in-frame sequences with V and J called but not all clones. Of the missing ones, under half trace to an unresolved V gene in checked studies; the others have no known cause. V and J calls and clone size are given by that table; D and trimming were obtained from the DNA. This sample lists around 510,000 clones; roughly 95% were detected once. The top ten clonotypes cover approximately 0.067% of the sample.

The receptor comes from a woman aged 25 to 45 in good health. The specimen sequenced was naive CD4+ T cells sorted from blood. The sample's cell subset or site label, decoded: CD45RA+ positively selected. The rearranged segments are TRBV19 and TRBJ2-1; the D gene is perhaps TRBD1, on 5 matching bases. The CDR3 region reads CASSEQGRKNEQFF. The nucleotide sequence reads as follows: TGTGCCAGTAGTGAGCAGGGTAGGAAGAATGAGCAGTTCTTC.